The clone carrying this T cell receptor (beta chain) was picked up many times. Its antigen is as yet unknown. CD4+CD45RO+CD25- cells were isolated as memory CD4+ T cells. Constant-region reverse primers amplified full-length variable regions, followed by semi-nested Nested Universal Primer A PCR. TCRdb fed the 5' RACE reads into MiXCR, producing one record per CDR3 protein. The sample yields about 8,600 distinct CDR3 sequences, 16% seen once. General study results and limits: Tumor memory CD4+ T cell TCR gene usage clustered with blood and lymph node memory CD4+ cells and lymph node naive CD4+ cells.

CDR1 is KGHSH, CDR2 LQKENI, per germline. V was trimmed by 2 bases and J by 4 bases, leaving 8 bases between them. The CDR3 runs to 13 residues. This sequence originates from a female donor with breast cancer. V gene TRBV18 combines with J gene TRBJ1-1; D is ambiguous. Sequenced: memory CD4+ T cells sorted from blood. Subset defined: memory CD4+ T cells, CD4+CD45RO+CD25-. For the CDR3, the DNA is TGTGCCAGCTCACCAGGAGCGGGCACTGAAGCTTTCTTT. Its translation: CASSPGAGTEAFF. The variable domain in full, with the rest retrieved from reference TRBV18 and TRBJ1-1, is NAGVMQNPRHLVRRRGQEARLRCSPMKGHSHVYWYRQLPEEGLKFMVYLQKENIIDESGMPKERFSAEFPKEGPSILRIQQVVRGDSAAYFCASSPGAGTEAFFGQGTRLTVV.